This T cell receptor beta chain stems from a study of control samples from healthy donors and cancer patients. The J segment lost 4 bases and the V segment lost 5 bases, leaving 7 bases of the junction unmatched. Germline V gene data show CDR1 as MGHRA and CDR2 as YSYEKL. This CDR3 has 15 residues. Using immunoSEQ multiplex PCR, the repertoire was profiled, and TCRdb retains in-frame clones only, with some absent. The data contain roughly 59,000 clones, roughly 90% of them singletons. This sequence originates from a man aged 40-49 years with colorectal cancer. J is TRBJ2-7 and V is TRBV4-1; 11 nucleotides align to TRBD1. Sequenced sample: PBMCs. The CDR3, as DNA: TGCGCCAGCAGCTCGGGGGACAGGGGGATTTACGAGCAGTACTTC. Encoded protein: CASSSGDRGIYEQYF.